One sample yielded the 22 T cell receptor beta chains listed below, sequenced in a study of regulatory T cells in long-lasting Graves disease. To make TCR beta libraries, researchers used iRepertoire HTBI primers and Arm-PCR of CDR3 regions. TCRdb reprocessed the multiplex PCR reads via MiXCR and lists one record per CDR3 protein. The repertoire has hundreds of thousands of distinct CDR3 sequences, about 16% of them found once; the top ten carry 12%. As for time point: newly diagnosed GD, antithyroid drugs for less than 3 months. Following extraction of RNA from PBMCs, that RNA was used to make the TCR library. This same sample was also taken into another study, of T cells in Graves' hyperthyroidism and ophthalmopathy.

The sample here was peripheral blood mononuclear cells (PBMCs), taken at new diagnosis, from a patient treated with antithyroid drugs. The receptors come from a man younger than 35 with Graves disease.

There are many counts of this clonotype. The CDR3 nucleotides are TGTGCCAGCAGCGTCGGTTGGACTAGCGGGAGCTCCTACGAGCAGTACTTC. Translated: CASSVGWTSGSSYEQYF. The chain carries TRBV9 and TRBJ2-7; TRBD2 aligns across 13 bases. Germline-derived CDR1 and CDR2 are SGDLS and YYNGEE. Trimming took 2 bases from V and 0 from J; bases not matched to a gene: 5. The CDR3 totals 17 residues.

The J gene is TRBJ1-1, the V gene TRBV6-1, with D perhaps TRBD1 (6 bases). The V gene's germline CDR1 is MNHNS and CDR2 SASEGT. V shed 6 bases and J shed 8 bases, with 13 bases lying between them. The CDR3 extends over 12 amino acids. DNA for the CDR3: TGTGCCAGCAGCCAACGGGGGGCGGAAGCTTTCTTT. The encoded protein is CASSQRGAEAFF.

This clonotype was recorded a few times. The V call is TRBV10-3, the J call TRBJ1-1; D is possibly TRBD1 (6 bases). Deletions cut 4 bases from V and 1 base from J, with 7 bases between. The CDR3 is 13 residues long. The germline V gene encodes CDR1 ENHRY and CDR2 SYGVKD. The CDR3, as DNA: TGTGCCATCAGTGTACAGGGGAACACTGAAGCTTTCTTT. Its translation: CAISVQGNTEAFF.

This clonotype was seen at least ten times. The chain links TRBV7-9 to TRBJ2-1, with 10 bases fitting TRBD2. After removal of 5 bases from V and 4 bases from J, the junction contained 8 bases not matched to a gene. The germline CDR1 and CDR2 sequences are SEHNR and FQNEAQ (reference sequence). CDR3 length: 16 amino acids. The CDR3: CASSGGTSERYNEQFF. CDR3 bases: TGTGCCAGCAGCGGAGGGACTAGCGAACGTTACAATGAGCAGTTCTTC.

CDR3 in amino acids: CSVQTDTGELFF. For the CDR3, the DNA is TGCAGCGTGCAGACCGACACCGGGGAGCTGTTTTTT. This chain links TRBV29-1 with TRBJ2-2; no definite D call. Per the germline V gene, CDR1 is SQVTM and CDR2 is ANQGSEA. Trimming pared 6 bases from V and 3 bases from J, leaving 8 bases between. The CDR3 is made up of 12 amino acids.

This clonotype has only a few counts. The chain carries TRBV5-5 and TRBJ2-1; TRBD2 agrees at 10 bases. Germline loops: CDR1 SGHKS, CDR2 YYEKEE (reference sequence). The CDR3 runs to 13 residues. Trimming cost V 3 bases and J 7 bases; bases outside gene matches: 1. Here the CDR3 DNA reads TGTGCCAGCAGCTGGGGACTAGCGAATGAGCAGTTCTTC. This encodes CASSWGLANEQFF.

The chain couples TRBV6-2 or TRBV6-3 to TRBJ2-3; 9 bases agree with TRBD1. From germline, CDR1 is MNHEY and CDR2 SVGEGT. J was trimmed by 4 bases and V by 8 bases; bases with no gene match: 7. The CDR3 is 14 amino acids. CDR3 sequence: CASLTGGAADTQYF. As DNA, the CDR3 is TGTGCCAGCTTAACAGGGGGCGCGGCAGATACGCAGTATTTT.

This clonotype was found many times. The chain couples TRBV5-5 to TRBJ1-4, with 9 bases matching TRBD1. The CDR3 contains 15 residues. The V and J ends lost 4 bases and 6 bases, in that order; junction bases with no gene match: 7. CDR1 is SGHKS, CDR2 YYEKEE, per germline (reference sequence). The CDR3 region has the DNA TGTGCCAGCAGCCGTGACAGGGGGTCGGATGAAAAACTGTTTTTT. Amino acid sequence: CASSRDRGSDEKLFF.

The chain recombines TRBV7-8 with TRBJ2-7; D is undetermined. Trimming took 5 bases from V and 6 from J, leaving 11 bases between them. The CDR3 loop spans 12 amino acids. Germline CDR1 and CDR2: SGHVS and FQNEAQ. The CDR3 coding sequence is TGTGCCAGCAGCCCCGGTCGCAGCGAGCAGTACTTC. It encodes CASSPGRSEQYF.

This clonotype showed up many times. This chain joins TRBV28 and TRBJ2-7, with a tentative D call TRBD2 (6 bases). The germline V and J ends were trimmed by 4 bases and 0 bases, with 16 bases remaining between them. The CDR3 contains 16 residues. Germline CDR1 reads MDHEN; CDR2 reads SYDVKM. The CDR3 region has the DNA TGTGCCAGCAGTTCGATTGAGGGGAGGCTCTCCTACGAGCAGTACTTC. This translates into CASSSIEGRLSYEQYF.

The rearrangement uses TRBV14 and TRBJ2-7; D remains ambiguous. The CDR3 covers 13 residues. V was pared by 4 bases and J by 7 bases, with 14 bases between. Looked up from germline, CDR1 is SGHDN and CDR2 is FVKESK. CDR3 loop: CASSLGPSREQYF. The DNA for the CDR3 is TGTGCCAGCAGCCTCGGACCGTCTCGGGAGCAGTACTTC.

The table lists this clonotype with a few counts. The chain carries TRBV14 and TRBJ1-1; TRBD1 aligns across 10 bases. Germline-derived CDR1 and CDR2 are SGHDN and FVKESK. The CDR3 has 12 amino acids. J gave up 7 bases and V 5 bases, and 1 base lay outside the gene matches. The CDR3 DNA sequence: TGTGCCAGCAGCGGGGACAGGGGTGAAGCTTTCTTT. Protein product: CASSGDRGEAFF. Full variable domain (remainder filled in from reference TRBV14 and TRBJ1-1): EAGVTQFPSHSVIEKGQTVTLRCDPISGHDNLYWYRRVMGKEIKFLLHFVKESKQDESGMPNNRFLAERTGGTYSTLKVQPAELEDSGVYFCASSGDRGEAFFGQGTRLTVV.

This clonotype has a count of ten or more. J is TRBJ2-7 and V is TRBV6-1; 11 positions match TRBD1. Germline trimming cut 4 bases from V and 6 bases from J; bases unmatched to any gene: 2. The CDR3 spans 13 residues. Germline CDR1 reads MNHNS; CDR2 reads SASEGT. CDR3 sequence (DNA): TGTGCCAGCAGTGGGGGACAGGGGGGCGAGCAGTACTTC. It yields the protein CASSGGQGGEQYF.

This clonotype was counted many times. The chain recombines TRBV29-1 with TRBJ1-5; no firm D call. Per the germline V gene, CDR1 is SQVTM and CDR2 is ANQGSEA. Trimming left V 4 bases short and J 4 bases short, with 8 bases between. The CDR3 is 12 residues long. The CDR3 loop reads CSVGSDNQPQHF. The DNA for the CDR3 is TGCAGCGTTGGATCGGATAATCAGCCCCAGCATTTT.

The CDR3 is CSARGGQGTWGYTF. CDR3 sequence (DNA): TGCAGTGCTAGAGGGGGACAGGGAACGTGGGGCTACACCTTC. This sequence joins TRBV20-1 and TRBJ1-2, with 9 bases aligning to TRBD1. The CDR3 is 14 residues long. Trimming took 1 base from V and 8 from J; bases not matched to a gene: 8. Looked up from germline, CDR1 is DFQATT and CDR2 is SNEGSKA (reference sequence).

The rearrangement links TRBV5-1 to TRBJ2-2; 10 positions agree with TRBD2. V trimming: 6 bases; J trimming: 2 bases; junction bases outside the gene matches: 1. The CDR3 has 14 residues. Germline V gene data show CDR1 as SGHRS and CDR2 as YFSETQ. The CDR3 region is CASTSGSNTGELFF. DNA of the CDR3: TGCGCCAGCACTAGCGGGAGTAACACCGGGGAGCTGTTTTTT.

J is TRBJ1-3 and V is TRBV15; D not certain. Between the trimmed V and J ends, which lost 0 bases and 2 bases, there was a span of 8 bases. Germline CDR1 is LNHNV and CDR2 is YYDKDF (reference sequence). The CDR3 extends over 15 amino acids. CDR3 sequence reads: CATSRDITAGNTIYF. CDR3 nucleotides: TGTGCCACCAGCAGAGATATCACAGCTGGAAACACCATATATTTT.

This clonotype has just a few counts. The J gene is TRBJ2-7, the V gene TRBV20-1, with 9 bases lining up with TRBD1. J was trimmed by 7 bases and V by 4 bases; bases with no gene match: 5. This CDR3 has 12 residues. The V gene's germline CDR1 is DFQATT and CDR2 SNEGSKA (reference sequence). CDR3: CSATLDRGEQYF. The DNA of the CDR3 is TGCAGTGCTACCTTGGACAGGGGAGAGCAGTACTTC.

This clonotype showed up many times. The CDR3 DNA reads TGCAGTGCTAGTGTGGGGTACTATGGCTACACCTTC. Protein product: CSASVGYYGYTF. This rearrangement joins TRBV20-1 to TRBJ1-2, with no clear D. The CDR3 is 12 amino acids. With 3 bases removed from V and 3 bases from J, the gap between germline ends came to 8 bases. CDR1 is DFQATT, CDR2 SNEGSKA, per germline (reference sequence).

This clonotype has only a few counts. The CDR3 sequence: CASSLPTSPTGESPLHF. The CDR3 nucleotides read TGTGCCAGCAGCCTACCAACAAGCCCGACAGGGGAATCACCCCTCCACTTT. The V call is TRBV3-1, the J call TRBJ1-6, with 8 nucleotides matching TRBD1. The CDR3 contains 17 residues. Trimming took 4 bases from V and 10 from J; bases not matched to a gene: 15. Germline V gene sequence: CDR1 LGHDT, CDR2 YNNKEL (reference sequence).

This chain joins TRBV6-9 and TRBJ2-1, with TRBD1 as a possible D gene (5 bases). The CDR3 is 14 residues long. The V gene lost 4 bases and the J gene lost 5 bases, with 12 bases spanning the gap. CDR1 and CDR2 (germline): MNHGY, SVAAGI. In nucleotides, the CDR3 is TGTGCCAGCAGTTTGGGGCTCCTTCACAATGAGCAGTTCTTC. Its protein product is CASSLGLLHNEQFF.

In this sample, this clonotype turned up many times. This chain connects TRBV7-9 to TRBJ2-7; D not resolved. Germline values: CDR1 SEHNR, CDR2 FQNEAQ (reference sequence). Trimming removed 7 bases from V and 2 bases from J, with 21 bases in between. The CDR3 consists of 16 residues. This CDR3 reads CASTLFSTFFPYEQYF. CDR3 nucleotide sequence: TGTGCCAGCACCCTGTTTAGTACTTTTTTCCCCTACGAGCAGTACTTC.